This T cell receptor beta chain is drawn from a study of OX40 agonist ivuxolimab in advanced cancers. At the level of the whole study: The costimulatory receptor OX40 (CD134) was targeted by ivuxolimab, a fully human IgG2 agonistic monoclonal antibody. Intravenous ivuxolimab was administered to patients every 2 weeks at six dose levels: 0.01, 0.1, 0.3, 1.5, 3 and 10 mg/kg. Of the approximately 53 patients in dose escalation, about 20 had hepatocellular carcinoma, some 15 had melanoma, 9 had renal cell carcinoma and 9 had head and neck cancer. The dose-escalation cohort was roughly 83% male with a mean age of roughly 62 years, ranging from roughly 20 to 80. Prior anti-PD-1, anti-PD-L1 or anti-CTLA-4 therapy was permitted, and checkpoint inhibitors had been received by about 37% of dose-escalation patients. Three dose-escalation patients achieved partial responses, one with hepatocellular carcinoma and two with cutaneous melanoma. Peripheral TCRbeta sequencing aimed to test whether ivuxolimab altered TCR sequence diversity and caused clonal T-cell expansion. The paper reports the monotherapy dose-escalation portion (N = 52 patients) of the phase I ivuxolimab trial. The study at large found these results: On average, CD8+ T cells showed more expanded clones than CD4+ T cells after ivuxolimab. At doses from 0.1 to 3.0 mg/kg, clonal expansion was seen in both CD4+ and CD8+ blood T cells between baseline and week 6. Antigen specificity was not determined for the clonally expanded peripheral T cells. Low levels of normalized T-cell clonal expansion were also seen in some patients who did not respond. In the 0.1-3.0 mg/kg groups, partial responders had among the lowest normalized peripheral clonal expansion, particularly in CD8+ T cells.

The germline V gene specifies SNHLY as CDR1 and FYNNEI as CDR2. Relative to germline, V is missing 5 bases and J is missing 2 bases, with 13 bases of the junction outside any gene match. The CDR3 runs 17 residues from the cysteine to the phenylalanine. Kept here is only the CDR3 DNA, which spans 51 bases and is read in frame from base 1. Turning to this clone: This clone's antigen is unknown. Base qualities are missing; no much larger clone stands one base away.

Genomic DNA was isolated from the sorted cells so that the TCRbeta CDR3 region could be sequenced. TCRbeta CDR3 regions were sequenced using the immunoSEQ Assay. TCRdb re-hosts the immuneACCESS table, in-frame sequences only. Its copies lack some clones; in the studies checked, an unresolved V gene accounts for under half of them, and the cause for the rest is not known. For this sample there are 77,000 or so clones; about 91% appear just once. In total, the top ten clones hold roughly an eighth of the sample. Patients with a history of autoimmune disease or receiving systemic immunosuppression were excluded from the trial. In every dose cohort, peripheral blood was drawn for TCR sequencing at baseline, cycle 4 day 1, and cycle 7 day 1. The samples were taken from a phase I, first-in-human, multicenter, open-label dose-escalation trial of ivuxolimab. Adults with locally advanced or metastatic melanoma, renal cell, hepatocellular, or head and neck squamous cell carcinoma were enrolled in the trial. Before TCR sequencing, CD4+ and CD8+ T cells were separately sorted from peripheral blood.

The TCR comes from an adult with an advanced solid tumor such as melanoma, head and neck, liver or kidney cancer. The chain was built from TRBV2 and TRBJ2-5, with TRBD2 identical over 8 junction bases. This specimen was CD4+ or CD8+ T cells sorted from blood, taken in a trial of the OX40 agonist ivuxolimab. The bases read TGTGCCAGCAGTTCCACTTTTAGCGGGAACGTTCAAGAGACCCAGTACTTC. The encoded protein is CASSSTFSGNVQETQYF.